Following are 3 T cell receptor beta chains from one sample sequenced in a study of CD8 T cells in Susac syndrome. After extraction with the RNeasy kit, 0.5 to 1 ug of the RNA was reverse transcribed using random hexamers. TCRdb fed the immunoSEQ multiplex PCR reads into MiXCR, producing one record per CDR3 protein. The sample has about 120,000 distinct CDR3 sequences; nearly 95% are singletons. Material: CD4+ T cells from PBMCs. These receptors came from a human donor in good health.

The chain has TRBV25-1 and TRBJ1-6; 8 nucleotides align to TRBD1. The germline V gene encodes CDR1 MGHDK and CDR2 SYGVNS. The CDR3 consists of 12 residues. Trimming at V came to 7 bases and at J to 9 bases, leaving 2 bases not matched to a gene. The CDR3 loop is CASTGQGSPLHF. CDR3 sequence (DNA): TGTGCCAGCACCGGACAGGGTTCACCCCTCCACTTT.

This clonotype occurred once. V and J are TRBV29-1 and TRBJ1-2; no clear D gene. The germline gives CDR1 SQVTM, CDR2 ANQGSEA. V gave up 3 bases and J gave up 2 bases, with 10 bases separating them. The CDR3 contains 13 residues. The CDR3 nucleotides are TGCAGCGTTGACCGGGGAATCAACTATGGCTACACCTTC. Translating gives CSVDRGINYGYTF.

The chain recombines TRBV29-1 with TRBJ1-1; D is ambiguous. There are 16 residues in the CDR3. CDR1 and CDR2 (germline): SQVTM, ANQGSEA. Trimming took off 2 bases at V and 1 base at J, with 17 bases between the two ends. The CDR3 nucleotides are TGCAGCGTTGAACACCCCATGGAGGGTCGGAACACTGAAGCTTTCTTT. Residues: CSVEHPMEGRNTEAFF.